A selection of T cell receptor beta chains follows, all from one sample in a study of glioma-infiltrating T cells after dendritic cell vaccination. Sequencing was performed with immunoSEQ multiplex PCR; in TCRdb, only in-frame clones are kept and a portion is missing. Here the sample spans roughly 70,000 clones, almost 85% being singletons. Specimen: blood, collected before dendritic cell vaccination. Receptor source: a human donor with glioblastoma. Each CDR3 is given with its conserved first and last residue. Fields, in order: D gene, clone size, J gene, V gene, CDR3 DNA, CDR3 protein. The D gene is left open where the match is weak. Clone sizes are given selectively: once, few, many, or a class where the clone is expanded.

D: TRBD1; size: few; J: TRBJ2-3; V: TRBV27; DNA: TGTGCCAGCACCGGACAGGGGTGGGGTACGCAGTATTTT; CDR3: CASTGQGWGTQYF
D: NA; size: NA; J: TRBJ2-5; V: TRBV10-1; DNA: TGCGCCAGCGGTGCTAGCGCCCAAGAGACCCAGTACTTC; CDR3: CASGASAQETQYF
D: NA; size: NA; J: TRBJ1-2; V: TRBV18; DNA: TGTGCCAGCTCACCGGGGGGTTATAACAGCTATGGCTACACCTTC; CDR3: CASSPGGYNSYGYTF
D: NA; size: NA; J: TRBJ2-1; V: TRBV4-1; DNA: TGCGCCAGCAGCCAAGCTATCACGACGGGAGAGAGCAATGAGCAGTTCTTC; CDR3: CASSQAITTGESNEQFF
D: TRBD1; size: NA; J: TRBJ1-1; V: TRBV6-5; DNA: TGTGCCAGCAGTTCACCGACAGGGTGGTTGAATACTGAAGCTTTCTTT; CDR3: CASSSPTGWLNTEAFF
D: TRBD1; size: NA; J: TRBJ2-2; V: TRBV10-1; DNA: TGCGCCAGCAGTGAGGCAGACAGGGGGACGAACACCGGGGAGCTGTTTTTT; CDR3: CASSEADRGTNTGELFF
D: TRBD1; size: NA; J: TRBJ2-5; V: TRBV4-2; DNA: TGTGCCAGCAGCCCGGGACAGGGGTCCCAAGAGACCCAGTACTTC; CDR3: CASSPGQGSQETQYF
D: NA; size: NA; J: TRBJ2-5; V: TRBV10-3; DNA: TGTGCCATCAGATTAACAGCCTTACAAGAGACCCAGTACTTC; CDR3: CAIRLTALQETQYF
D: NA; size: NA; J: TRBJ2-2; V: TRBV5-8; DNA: TGTGCCAGCAGCGTTGGGGGAGGCACCGGGGAGCTGTTTTTT; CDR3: CASSVGGGTGELFF
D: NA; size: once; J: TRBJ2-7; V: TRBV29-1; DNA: TGCAGCGCAAGAGTCCAGGACTACGAGCAGTACTTC; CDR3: CSARVQDYEQYF